A single TCR beta chain is shown here with its context. The antigen remains undetermined. The germline CDR1 and CDR2 sequences are MNHEY and SMNVEV (reference sequence). Trimming removed 6 bases from V and 0 bases from J, with 12 bases in between. The CDR3 consists of 15 residues. This specimen comes from a study of OX40 agonist ivuxolimab in advanced cancers. Study-level information: The group had a mean age of 60 years, ranged from about 20 to 79, and was 82.7% male. The study's findings and limits: The study found that CD8+ T cells averaged more expanded clones than CD4+.

The method was immunoSEQ multiplex PCR; TCRdb's version includes in-frame clones alone and lacks a portion of them. The sample holds over 40,000 clones, roughly 86% seen once. The gene calls are TRBV27 and TRBJ1-5, with a tentative D call TRBD1 (6 bases). This clonotype was sampled from an adult with an advanced solid tumor such as melanoma, head and neck, liver or kidney cancer. The sample here was CD4+ or CD8+ T cells sorted from blood, taken in a trial of the OX40 agonist ivuxolimab. The DNA of the CDR3 is TGTGCCAGCAGGGGACAAGCCCTTAGCAATCAGCCCCAGCATTTT. Encoded protein: CASRGQALSNQPQHF.